These 17 T cell receptor beta chains were sequenced from one sample in a study of siplizumab effects on memory and regulatory T cells. Sequenced by immunoSEQ multiplex PCR; TCRdb stores in-frame clones only, minus some. The sample includes about 50,000 clones, 95% to 97% of them seen just once. Sequencing used naive CD4+ T cells sorted from blood. The receptors shown here come from a human donor in good health.

This clone was observed a few times. The rearrangement links TRBV6-1 to TRBJ2-7, with D unresolved. Germline assignment: CDR1 MNHNS and CDR2 SASEGT. V was clipped by 4 bases and J by 3 bases, with 4 bases between them. There are 11 residues in the CDR3. This CDR3 is CASSANYEQYF. The CDR3 nucleotides read TGTGCCAGCAGTGCTAACTACGAGCAGTACTTC.

The chain links TRBV7-2 to TRBJ1-2; unclear D gene. Trimming cost V 5 bases and J 2 bases, with 18 bases left between them. The CDR3 is 16 residues long. Looked up from germline, CDR1 is SGHTA and CDR2 is FQGNSA. The CDR3 loop is CASSPWGSGSNYGYTF. As DNA, the CDR3 is TGTGCCAGCAGCCCCTGGGGTAGCGGGTCCAACTATGGCTACACCTTC.

V usage is TRBV30 and J usage is TRBJ1-2; unclear D gene. Trimming took off 0 bases at V and 8 bases at J, with 13 bases between the two ends. This CDR3 region has 13 residues. Germline CDR1 and CDR2: GTSNPN and SVGIG (reference sequence). The CDR3 DNA reads as TGTGCCTGGAGTGTACTCCGCAGACTGGGCTACACCTTC. It translates to CAWSVLRRLGYTF.

The rearrangement joins TRBV30 to TRBJ1-1; TRBD1 matches at 7 bases. Germline V gives CDR1 GTSNPN, CDR2 SVGIG (reference sequence). Trimming took 4 bases from V and 4 from J; bases not matched to a gene: 6. CDR3 length: 13 residues. The CDR3 is CAWNRQGGTEAFF. In DNA, the CDR3 is TGTGCCTGGAATAGACAGGGAGGCACTGAAGCTTTCTTT.

The gene calls are TRBV28 and TRBJ2-7; 16 bases match TRBD2. This CDR3 is 16 amino acids long. J was trimmed by 6 bases and V by 2 bases; bases with no gene match: 4. Per the germline V gene, CDR1 is MDHEN and CDR2 is SYDVKM. As DNA, the CDR3 is TGTGCCAGCAGTTTACCGGGACTAGCGGGAGGGGGCGAGCAGTACTTC. This sequence encodes CASSLPGLAGGGEQYF.

This chain uses TRBV30 with TRBJ1-5; tentative D call: TRBD1 (6 bases). CDR1 GTSNPN and CDR2 SVGIG come from the germline V gene (reference sequence). V gave up 4 bases and J gave up 4 bases, with 11 bases separating them. CDR3 length: 13 residues. CDR3 nucleotides: TGTGCCTGGACTACAGGGAGAAATCAGCCCCAGCATTTT. Its protein product is CAWTTGRNQPQHF.

This clone was recorded only once. The chain uses TRBV4-1 and TRBJ2-1, with 7 bases that match TRBD1. This CDR3 region has 15 residues. The junction had 12 bases not matched to a gene; V was cut back by 5 bases and J by 8 bases. Germline assignment: CDR1 MGHRA and CDR2 YSYEKL. The CDR3 spells CASSKGQSVRDEQFF. The CDR3 DNA follows: TGCGCCAGCAGCAAGGGACAGAGCGTTCGGGATGAGCAGTTCTTC.

The chain is built from TRBV5-8 and TRBJ2-4; D is possibly TRBD1 or TRBD2 (5 bases each). The CDR3 spans 16 residues. V was trimmed by 4 bases and J by 1 base, leaving 15 bases between them. Germline V gene lookup returns CDR1 SGHTS and CDR2 YDEGEE. CDR3 DNA sequence: TGTGCCAGCAGCCAACGGGGCAATGTGGCCAAAAACATTCAGTACTTC. Translated: CASSQRGNVAKNIQYF.

The CDR3 region has the DNA TGTGCCAGCAGCTTACGGTTCTTGATAGGCGGGAGATCCTACGAGCAGTACTTC. Translating it yields CASSLRFLIGGRSYEQYF. This rearrangement joins TRBV7-8 to TRBJ2-7, with TRBD2 identical over 7 bases. The J segment lost 1 base and the V segment lost 2 bases, leaving 14 bases of the junction unmatched. The CDR3 extends over 18 amino acids. The V gene's germline CDR1 is SGHVS and CDR2 FQNEAQ.

The CDR3 DNA is TGTGCCAGCAGCTTGGGGTCTGGAAACACCATATATTTT. The encoded protein is CASSLGSGNTIYF. This rearrangement joins TRBV11-3 to TRBJ1-3; no reliable D call. CDR3 length equals 13 residues. Looked up from germline, CDR1 is SGHNT and CDR2 is YENEEA. Trimming removed 3 bases from V and 1 base from J, with 4 bases in between. The full variable domain, its missing parts supplied by reference TRBV11-3 and TRBJ1-3, is EAGVVQSPRYKIIEKKQPVAFWCNPISGHNTLYWYLQNLGQGPELLIRYENEEAVDDSQLPKDRFSAERLKGVDSTLKIQPAELGDSAVYLCASSLGSGNTIYFGEGSWLTVV.

This rearrangement joins TRBV4-3 to TRBJ2-3; TRBD2 aligns across 7 bases. This CDR3 is 15 amino acids long. Germline loops: CDR1 LGHNA, CDR2 YSLEER. Trimming cost V 4 bases and J 5 bases; bases outside gene matches: 9. The chain's CDR3 is CASSRLAALVDTQYF. The CDR3 DNA follows: TGCGCCAGCAGCCGGCTAGCGGCCTTGGTAGATACGCAGTATTTT.

The CDR3 bases are TGTGCCAGCAGTGAAGGGGGAGGTGTCTATGGCTACACCTTC. It is translated as CASSEGGGVYGYTF. V usage is TRBV6-1 and J usage is TRBJ1-2; D is undetermined. Germline V CDR1 and CDR2: MNHNS, SASEGT. The CDR3 covers 14 residues. V lost 1 base and J lost 4, with 10 bases in between.

The V gene is TRBV5-1, the J gene TRBJ2-6; D gene uncertain. Trimming took off 3 bases at V and 0 bases at J, with 7 bases between the two ends. Per germline, CDR1 SGHRS and CDR2 YFSETQ. There are 15 residues in the CDR3. The CDR3 DNA reads TGCGCCAGCAGCTATACCTACTCTGGGGCCAACGTCCTGACTTTC. Translated, it gives CASSYTYSGANVLTF.

This sequence joins TRBV6-1 and TRBJ1-5, with D perhaps matching TRBD1 (6 bases). The CDR3 loop spans 14 amino acids. Trimming cost V 0 bases and J 4 bases, with 7 bases left between them. Germline assignment: CDR1 MNHNS and CDR2 SASEGT. In DNA, the CDR3 is TGTGCCAGCAGTGAAGCGGGGACAAATCAGCCCCAGCATTTT. It encodes CASSEAGTNQPQHF.

The chain joins TRBV7-3 to TRBJ2-1; D might be TRBD1 or TRBD2, each matching 5 bases. The V end was cut by 4 bases, the J end by 7 bases, with 11 bases between. Per the germline V gene, CDR1 is SGHTA and CDR2 is FQGTGA. This CDR3 spans 13 amino acids. The CDR3 loop is CASSSEGQNEQFF. For the CDR3, the DNA is TGTGCCAGCAGCTCCGAGGGGCAGAATGAGCAGTTCTTC.

This clone was observed a few times. This chain links TRBV30 with TRBJ1-1; no clear D gene. The V gene's germline CDR1 is GTSNPN and CDR2 SVGIG (reference sequence). This CDR3 has 16 residues. Trimming took off 3 bases at V and 4 bases at J, with 21 bases between the two ends. For the CDR3, the DNA is TGTGCCTGGAGCGCCAACCTCGCCCGGCCGGGCACTGAAGCTTTCTTT. It encodes CAWSANLARPGTEAFF.

The chain employs TRBV19 and TRBJ1-1; 10 bases align to TRBD1. This CDR3 spans 14 amino acids. Trimming removed 5 bases from V and 4 bases from J; junction bases left unmatched: 4. The germline CDR1 and CDR2 sequences are LNHDA and SQIVND (reference sequence). This chain's CDR3 is CASSVTGGFTEAFF. CDR3 sequence (DNA): TGTGCCAGTAGTGTGACAGGGGGCTTCACTGAAGCTTTCTTT.